These 31 T cell receptor beta chains share one sample of origin, sequenced in a study of blood T cells in healthy people across ages (dated by TCRdb to about 2015). Libraries were prepared through 5' RACE. The instrument was an Illumina HiSeq 2500. The second PCR ran for roughly 7 to 12 cycles and used a J-beta primer mix along with a sample-barcoded 5' primer. TCRdb passed the public sequencing reads through fastp at Q25 and MiXCR, retaining productive beta sequences. Every distinct CDR3 protein forms one entry, paired with its most common genes and DNA. The sample profile shows 750,000 to 950,000 distinct CDR3 sequences; about 55% of them were found once. In total, the top ten clones hold approximately 41% of the sample. The sequencing sample was made of blood. The source of these receptors is a man older than 75 in good health.

The chain carries TRBV12-3 or TRBV12-4 and TRBJ2-2, with D possibly matching TRBD2 (6 bases). Trimming stripped 7 bases from V and 1 base from J, with 16 bases between. CDR3 size: 16 residues. The CDR3 loop reads CASTPTGRLNTGELFF. CDR3 DNA sequence: TGTGCCAGCACTCCAACGGGGAGGCTGAACACCGGGGAGCTGTTTTTT.

As for this clonotype: Just one base apart from a much larger clone, this may be a read error. The chain carries TRBV24-1 and TRBJ1-2; possibly TRBD1 for D (5 bases). The length of the CDR3 is 14 residues. CDR1 KGHDR and CDR2 SFDVKD come from the germline V gene. V lost 3 bases, J lost 2 bases, and 9 bases lay in between. The DNA for the CDR3 is TGTGCCACCAGTGATCCATACAGGAACTATGGCTACACCTTC. Translating gives CATSDPYRNYGYTF.

The chain has TRBV28 and TRBJ1-2; D is perhaps TRBD1 (6 bases). V lost 8 bases, J lost 1 base, and 14 bases lay in between. The CDR3 contains 14 residues. Looked up from germline, CDR1 is MDHEN and CDR2 is SYDVKM. CDR3 nucleotides: TGTGCCAGCGTCGGGGGCGGAAATAACTATGGCTACACCTTC. It encodes CASVGGGNNYGYTF.

The chain carries TRBV15 and TRBJ2-3, with 9 positions matching TRBD1. The CDR3 has 14 amino acids. With V trimmed by 7 bases and J by 4 bases, 6 bases remained unmatched. Germline V gene data show CDR1 as LNHNV and CDR2 as YYDKDF (reference sequence). The CDR3 coding sequence is TGTGCCACCATCAGGGACAGGGTCCCAGATACGCAGTATTTT. This encodes CATIRDRVPDTQYF.

A note on this clonotype: Relative to the germline gene, one junction end is altered; a read error may explain this. The rearrangement uses TRBV29-1 and TRBJ1-1; perhaps TRBD1 as D (5 bases). From germline, CDR1 is SQVTM and CDR2 ANQGSEA. This CDR3 is 14 amino acids long. In DNA form, the CDR3 reads TGCAGCGGGGGCAACTGGAGAGGCGGCACTGTAGCTTTCTTT. It specifies CSGGNWRGGTVAFF.

This clonotype was observed a handful of times. CDR3 coding DNA: TGTGCCAGCAGTTACGCGGGGAGCGGCAATCAGCCCCAGCATTTT. It specifies CASSYAGSGNQPQHF. This sequence joins TRBV6-2 or TRBV6-3 and TRBJ1-5, with no clear D. The germline CDR1 and CDR2 sequences are MNHEY and SVGEGT. V gave up 2 bases and J gave up 2 bases, with 10 bases separating them. The CDR3 has 15 amino acids.

The gene calls are TRBV28 and TRBJ2-1; D assignment may be TRBD1 or TRBD2 (6 bases each). V shed 6 bases and J shed 5 bases, with 17 bases lying between them. The CDR3 extends over 15 amino acids. Germline lookup yields CDR1 MDHEN and CDR2 SYDVKM. DNA of the CDR3: TGTGCCAGCAGCCCTGCAGGGGAGGTACACAATGAGCAGTTCTTC. Translated: CASSPAGEVHNEQFF.

V is TRBV24-1 and J is TRBJ2-1; possible D gene TRBD2, 6 bases. The CDR3 length is 13 residues. V was trimmed by 5 bases and J by 8 bases, leaving 12 bases between them. Germline V lookup: CDR1 KGHDR, CDR2 SFDVKD. The CDR3 protein is CATSGGVRDEQFF. The CDR3 DNA reads TGTGCCACCAGTGGGGGGGTACGGGATGAGCAGTTCTTC.

A word on this clonotype: The junction departs from the called germline gene at one end, perhaps through a read error. The V and J genes are TRBV20-1 and TRBJ2-3, with TRBD2 matching 8 bases. The CDR3 totals 16 residues. The germline V gene has CDR1 DFQATT and CDR2 SNEGSKA (reference sequence). CDR3 amino acids: CSASSGTSAGTDTQYF. CDR3 bases: TGCAGTGCTTCCTCCGGGACTAGTGCGGGCACAGATACGCAATATTTT.

This clonotype was seen more than once but under ten times. The chain employs TRBV29-1 and TRBJ2-1, with 9 bases identical to TRBD2. The CDR3 contains 14 residues. The J segment lost 7 bases and the V segment lost 4 bases, leaving 8 bases of the junction unmatched. CDR1 is SQVTM, CDR2 ANQGSEA, per germline. This CDR3 is CSVAKAGGPNEQFF. CDR3 in DNA: TGCAGCGTTGCCAAGGCGGGAGGGCCGAATGAGCAGTTCTTC.

Note on this clonotype: A junction end diverges from the germline sequence, so it may reflect a read error. The V call is TRBV15, the J call TRBJ2-7, with 7 bases fitting TRBD1. Germline-derived CDR1 and CDR2 are LNHNV and YYDKDF (reference sequence). The CDR3 has 15 residues. The CDR3 spells CATSRERQGKGEQYF. In DNA form, the CDR3 reads TGTGCCACCAGCCGAGAAAGACAGGGCAAAGGCGAGCAGTACTTC.

The V and J genes are TRBV27 and TRBJ1-2; D may be TRBD1 (6 bases). CDR1 MNHEY and CDR2 SMNVEV come from the germline V gene (reference sequence). The V and J ends lost 8 bases and 5 bases respectively, with 18 bases between them. The CDR3 is 14 amino acids. The CDR3 sequence is CASGKSGGGYGYTF. The CDR3 DNA sequence: TGTGCCAGCGGAAAGTCGGGGGGCGGGTATGGCTACACCTTC.

The V gene is TRBV27, the J gene TRBJ2-5; D is possibly TRBD1 (6 bases). V was trimmed by 2 bases and J by 4 bases, leaving 11 bases between them. Germline lookup yields CDR1 MNHEY and CDR2 SMNVEV (reference sequence). This CDR3 region has 14 residues. CDR3 in amino acids: CASSLPGARETQYF. CDR3 DNA: TGTGCCAGCAGTTTACCAGGGGCCAGAGAGACCCAGTACTTC.

The CDR3 sequence: CSVVGRLQRYGYTF. The CDR3 DNA reads TGCAGCGTTGTGGGCAGGCTTCAACGCTATGGCTACACCTTC. This rearrangement joins TRBV29-1 to TRBJ1-2, with D unclear. The CDR3 length is 14 residues. Trimming took 4 bases from V and 4 from J, leaving 16 bases between them. Germline loops: CDR1 SQVTM, CDR2 ANQGSEA.

In this sample, this clonotype turned up a few times. The chain is built from TRBV6-6 and TRBJ2-7, with D possibly being TRBD2 (6 bases). Deletions cut 2 bases from V and 5 bases from J, with 10 bases between. This CDR3 has 13 residues. Germline-derived CDR1 and CDR2 are MNHNY and SVGAGI (reference sequence). The CDR3, as DNA: TGTGCCAGCAGTTACGCGGGAATCAACGAGCAGTACTTC. This gives the protein CASSYAGINEQYF.

This clonotype was detected a few times. CDR3 protein: CATSRDLPSNPYNEQFF. The CDR3 coding sequence is TGTGCCACCAGCAGAGATCTTCCCTCGAATCCTTACAATGAGCAGTTCTTC. The chain has TRBV15 and TRBJ2-1; D ambiguous. Germline CDR1 and CDR2: LNHNV and YYDKDF (reference sequence). Trimming took 0 bases from V and 4 from J, leaving 16 bases between them. The CDR3 totals 17 residues.

The chain couples TRBV29-1 to TRBJ2-1; TRBD2 matches 11 bases. V was pared by 3 bases and J by 5 bases, with 6 bases of the junction left unmatched. Germline assignment: CDR1 SQVTM and CDR2 ANQGSEA. The CDR3 spans 15 residues. CDR3 in DNA: TGCAGCGTTGAGTCCCCGGGACTAGCGGACAATGAGCAGTTCTTC. Its translation is CSVESPGLADNEQFF.

A few counts support this clonotype. The J gene is TRBJ2-7, the V gene TRBV20-1, with TRBD2 matching over 7 bases. Germline assignment: CDR1 DFQATT and CDR2 SNEGSKA (reference sequence). The CDR3 runs to 14 residues. V lost 0 bases and J lost 5; bases outside the gene matches: 7. CDR3 region: CSARDVRAGNEQYF. CDR3 nucleotides: TGCAGTGCTAGAGATGTTCGAGCGGGAAACGAGCAGTACTTC.

This clonotype was detected once. The genes are TRBV29-1 and TRBJ1-1; TRBD1 agrees at 8 bases. The germline CDR1 and CDR2 sequences are SQVTM and ANQGSEA. This CDR3 is built from 12 residues. V gave up 5 bases and J gave up 8 bases; unmatched junction bases: 7. CDR3 residues: CSVTGTGVEAFF. Here the CDR3 DNA reads TGCAGCGTTACCGGGACAGGCGTGGAAGCTTTCTTT.

The V gene is TRBV7-3, the J gene TRBJ1-2; TRBD1 agrees at 7 bases. CDR1 and CDR2 (germline): SGHTA, FQGTGA. This CDR3 comprises 14 residues. V was pared by 6 bases and J by 4 bases, with 8 bases of the junction left unmatched. CDR3 region: CASRAGTELYGYTF. The CDR3 coding sequence is TGTGCCAGCAGGGCCGGGACAGAACTCTATGGCTACACCTTC.

This clonotype came up a few times. The chain is built from TRBV28 and TRBJ2-7; perhaps TRBD1 as D (6 bases). Trimming shortened V by 2 bases and J by 0 bases, and 11 bases separated the two germline ends. The V gene's germline CDR1 is MDHEN and CDR2 SYDVKM. CDR3 length: 15 amino acids. The CDR3 loop reads CASSLDRSSSYEQYF. CDR3 coding DNA: TGTGCCAGCAGTTTAGACAGGTCAAGCTCCTACGAGCAGTACTTC.

The sample holds a few counts of this clonotype. The rearrangement links TRBV5-1 to TRBJ2-7, with D possibly called TRBD1 or TRBD2 (5 bases each). The CDR3 length is 15 residues. Germline V gene sequence: CDR1 SGHRS, CDR2 YFSETQ. Deletions cut 2 bases from V and 6 bases from J, with 18 bases between. In DNA form, the CDR3 reads TGCGCCAGCAGCTTTACCGGGACCCAAGGAGCCGAGCAGTACTTC. Its translation is CASSFTGTQGAEQYF.

This clonotype was detected a few times. CDR3 DNA: TGTGCCAGCGAGTCTAACTATGGCTACACCTTC. This encodes CASESNYGYTF. The chain has TRBV28 and TRBJ1-2; D remains unclear. CDR1 and CDR2 (germline): MDHEN, SYDVKM. The CDR3 has 11 residues. Trimming pared 8 bases from V and 0 bases from J, leaving 4 bases between.

This sequence joins TRBV28 and TRBJ1-6, with 8 bases that match TRBD1. This CDR3 is 14 amino acids long. V trimming: 5 bases; J trimming: 14 bases; junction bases outside the gene matches: 11. Germline V gene data show CDR1 as MDHEN and CDR2 as SYDVKM. DNA of the CDR3: TGTGCCAGCAGTATGGGGACAGGAGCAGGAGCCCTCCACTTT. It encodes CASSMGTGAGALHF.

The chain employs TRBV29-1 and TRBJ2-3, with 7 bases fitting TRBD2. The V gene's germline CDR1 is SQVTM and CDR2 ANQGSEA. V lost 4 bases, J lost 4 bases, and 11 bases stayed unmatched. This CDR3 contains 15 residues. CDR3 sequence: CSVGLASGGADTQYF. The CDR3 nucleotides are TGCAGCGTTGGATTGGCTAGCGGTGGCGCAGATACGCAGTATTTT.

The rearrangement uses TRBV20-1 and TRBJ1-2; no clear D gene. The germline V gene has CDR1 DFQATT and CDR2 SNEGSKA (reference sequence). V dropped 2 bases and J dropped 8 bases, with 12 bases sitting between them. The length of the CDR3 is 12 residues. The CDR3 DNA follows: TGCAGTGCTAGAAGGGAGAGGCGAGGCTACACCTTC. Its translation: CSARRERRGYTF.

This clonotype has only one observation. As DNA, the CDR3 is TGCAGTGCTAGGACCGAGGGGAGACTTCGACGGGAAAAACTGTTTTTT. Residues: CSARTEGRLRREKLFF. The chain carries TRBV20-1 and TRBJ1-4, with TRBD1 as a possible D gene (5 bases). The CDR3 runs 16 residues. V was trimmed by 3 bases and J by 8 bases, leaving 22 bases between them. The germline V gene has CDR1 DFQATT and CDR2 SNEGSKA (reference sequence).

V usage is TRBV7-2 and J usage is TRBJ2-7, with 11 bases matching TRBD2. The J segment lost 7 bases and the V segment lost 4 bases, leaving 3 bases of the junction unmatched. This CDR3 region has 13 residues. Germline V gene data show CDR1 as SGHTA and CDR2 as FQGNSA. Here the CDR3 reads CASSSGLAVEQYF. CDR3 nucleotides: TGTGCCAGCAGCTCGGGACTAGCGGTTGAGCAGTACTTC.

This clonotype was observed a few times. The V call is TRBV7-9, the J call TRBJ2-1; unclear D gene. CDR1 SEHNR and CDR2 FQNEAQ come from the germline V gene (reference sequence). V was trimmed by 0 bases and J by 6 bases, leaving 18 bases between them. CDR3 length: 17 residues. CDR3 in amino acids: CASSLARGVVSPNEQFF. CDR3 bases: TGTGCCAGCAGCTTAGCGCGAGGAGTAGTATCACCCAATGAGCAGTTCTTC.

This clonotype was detected only once. This chain connects TRBV18 to TRBJ1-4, with 7 bases lining up with TRBD1. V lost 2 bases to trimming and J lost 8 bases; unmatched junction nucleotides: 5. In germline, CDR1 is KGHSH, CDR2 LQKENI. This CDR3 comprises 14 residues. This chain's CDR3 is CASSPEQGEEKLFF. CDR3 nucleotide sequence: TGTGCCAGCTCACCAGAGCAGGGGGAAGAAAAACTGTTTTTT.

This chain uses TRBV2 with TRBJ2-3, with TRBD2 as a possible D gene (5 bases). Trimming removed 7 bases at V and 14 bases at J, with 16 bases between. The CDR3 runs to 11 residues. Germline V gene data show CDR1 as SNHLY and CDR2 as FYNNEI. The CDR3 is CASKVRGYAYF. DNA of the CDR3: TGTGCCAGCAAAGTCCGGGGATACGCGTATTTT.